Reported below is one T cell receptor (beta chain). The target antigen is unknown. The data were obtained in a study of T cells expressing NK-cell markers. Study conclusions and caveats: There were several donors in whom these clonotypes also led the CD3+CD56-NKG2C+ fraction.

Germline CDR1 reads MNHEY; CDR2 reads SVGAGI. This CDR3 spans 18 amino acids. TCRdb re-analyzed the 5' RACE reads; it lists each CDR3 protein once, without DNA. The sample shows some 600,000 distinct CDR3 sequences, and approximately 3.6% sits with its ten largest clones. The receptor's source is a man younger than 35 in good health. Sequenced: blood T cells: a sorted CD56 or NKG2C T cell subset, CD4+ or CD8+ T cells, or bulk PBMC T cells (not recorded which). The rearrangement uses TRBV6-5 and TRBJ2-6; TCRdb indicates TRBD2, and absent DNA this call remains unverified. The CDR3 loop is CASSYLRGPNSGANVLTF.